This T cell receptor (beta chain) is drawn from a study of blood T cells in healthy people across ages. With a J-beta primer mix and a sample-barcoded 5' primer, a second PCR ran about 7 to 11 cycles. The template-switch adaptor was a 5' adaptor with 12 random nucleotides. It tagged each cDNA molecule. TCRdb analysed the 5' RACE reads with MiXCR anew, one entry per CDR3 protein. The table has about 1.8 million distinct CDR3 sequences, approximately 50% seen once; the top ten hold 2.1%. Germline V gene sequence: CDR1 MDHEN, CDR2 SYDVKM. After removal of 5 bases from V and 5 bases from J, the junction contained 7 bases not matched to a gene. This CDR3 is 14 amino acids long. This clonotype was seen a few times.

Input material: blood. The gene calls are TRBV28 and TRBJ2-5; 8 positions match TRBD1. This clonotype originated in a woman in her thirties or forties in good health. CDR3 loop: CASSPQGARETQYF. CDR3 in DNA: TGTGCCAGCAGTCCTCAGGGGGCTCGGGAGACCCAGTACTTC.